The source of this T cell receptor beta chain is a study of T cell responses to AZD1222 COVID-19 vaccine. The germline V gene has CDR1 SGHRS and CDR2 YFSETQ. CDR3 length: 13 residues. V was trimmed by 6 bases and J by 4 bases, leaving 14 bases between them. Assay used: immunoSEQ multiplex PCR; TCRdb lists only in-frame clones, some missing. The data show roughly 150,000 clones, with 90% seen just once and approximately 5.9% held by the top ten. General study results and limits: The study found vaccine-associated CD4 TCRs spanning spike, dominant at 160-218 and 743-854. Clonal diversity was possibly underestimated, and white British individuals and females predominated among donors. Variant regions that are unmutated are reportedly the target of nearly half of spike-specific TCRs. Repertoires in all cases were sampled only once the peak T cell response had passed.

This clone was detected only a few times. Its matching antigen is unknown. The sequence was obtained from an adult who received the AZD1222 COVID-19 vaccine. The chain carries TRBV5-1 and TRBJ2-7; no firm D call. The source material was peripheral blood, sampled 28 days after the second AZD1222 dose. The CDR3 nucleotides read TGCGCCAGCAAGGGTCAGACCTTATACGAGCAGTACTTC. Its translation is CASKGQTLYEQYF.